These 14 T cell receptor beta chains were sequenced from one sample in a study of cytomegalovirus exposure and HLA in healthy donors. The primer mix had 60 Vbeta and 13 Jbeta primers. Assay used: immunoSEQ multiplex PCR; TCRdb lists only in-frame clones, some missing. The sample's table shows 100,000 to 150,000 clones. Material for sequencing was PBMCs. The source is a woman aged 40 to 49 in good health and CMV-seronegative.

The chain joins TRBV10-3 to TRBJ1-2; D gene ambiguous. This CDR3 has 11 amino acids. Trimming removed 2 bases from V and 8 bases from J, with 6 bases in between. CDR1 is ENHRY, CDR2 SYGVKD, per germline. The CDR3 sequence: CAISETVGYTF. CDR3 DNA: TGTGCCATCAGTGAGACAGTCGGCTACACCTTC.

This sequence joins TRBV28 and TRBJ2-5; TRBD1 agrees at 10 bases. The CDR3 is made up of 15 amino acids. The germline V gene encodes CDR1 MDHEN and CDR2 SYDVKM. Trimming at V came to 5 bases and at J to 3 bases, leaving 6 bases not matched to a gene. CDR3 amino acids: CASSLPGQGKETQYF. In nucleotides, the CDR3 is TGTGCCAGCAGTCTACCGGGACAGGGGAAAGAGACCCAGTACTTC.

The chain uses TRBV7-2 and TRBJ2-7, with D possibly being TRBD1 (5 bases). This CDR3 is built from 14 residues. V shed 4 bases and J shed 0 bases, with 10 bases lying between them. Germline values: CDR1 SGHTA, CDR2 FQGNSA. The CDR3 region is CASSSYRTSYEQYF. The CDR3 region has the DNA TGTGCCAGCAGCTCCTACAGGACCTCCTACGAGCAGTACTTC.

As to this clone: Germline is not matched at one junction end, which may reflect a read error. The J gene is TRBJ1-6, the V gene TRBV9; D is undetermined. The germline CDR1 and CDR2 sequences are SGDLS and YYNGEE. There are 13 residues in the CDR3. CDR3 nucleotide sequence: TGTGCCAGCAGCGTAGCAGCGAATTCACCCCCCCACTTT. Its translation is CASSVAANSPPHF.

The chain carries TRBV28 and TRBJ2-7; maybe TRBD1 (6 bases). The CDR3 has 12 amino acids. CDR1 MDHEN and CDR2 SYDVKM come from the germline V gene. V gave up 6 bases and J gave up 2 bases, with 8 bases separating them. CDR3 in amino acids: CASRDSPYEQYF. Written as DNA, the CDR3 is TGTGCCAGCAGGGACAGTCCCTACGAGCAGTACTTC.

CDR3 region: CASSQVRGTGELFF. The DNA of the CDR3 is TGTGCCAGCAGCCAAGTAAGGGGCACCGGGGAGCTGTTTTTT. This chain links TRBV4-2 with TRBJ2-2, with a weak D call TRBD1 (5 bases). Germline CDR1 and CDR2: LGHNA and YNFKEQ. This CDR3 has 14 residues. Between the trimmed V and J ends, which lost 1 base and 4 bases, there was a span of 7 bases.

This chain connects TRBV5-4 to TRBJ2-5, with 7 bases aligning to TRBD2. Germline V gene sequence: CDR1 SGHNT, CDR2 YYREEE (reference sequence). V was clipped by 2 bases and J by 4 bases; unmatched bases: 2. The CDR3 is 13 amino acids. The CDR3 region is CASSFGTTETQYF. DNA for the CDR3: TGTGCCAGCAGCTTCGGGACTACAGAGACCCAGTACTTC.

The J gene is TRBJ2-5, the V gene TRBV7-3; 10 positions agree with TRBD2. This CDR3 is built from 15 residues. Germline V gene lookup returns CDR1 SGHTA and CDR2 FQGTGA. Unmatched junction bases numbered 5, after V lost 3 bases and J lost 4 bases. CDR3 protein: CASSFSGGAGETQYF. CDR3 nucleotides: TGTGCCAGCAGCTTCAGCGGGGGGGCTGGAGAGACCCAGTACTTC. Full variable domain (outside the CDR3, taken from reference TRBV7-3 and TRBJ2-5): GAGVSQTPSNKVTEKGKYVELRCDPISGHTALYWYRQSLGQGPEFLIYFQGTGAADDSGLPNDRFFAVRPEGSVSTLKIQRTERGDSAVYLCASSFSGGAGETQYFGPGTRLLVL.

The rearrangement links TRBV11-1 to TRBJ2-3; D ambiguous. V lost 3 bases to trimming and J lost 2 bases, with 15 bases between them. The CDR3 runs 16 residues. Germline CDR1 reads SGHAT; CDR2 reads FQDESV (reference sequence). CDR3 sequence (DNA): TGTGCCAGCAGCTTTTTTGGTTCAGGTGCCACAGATACGCAGTATTTT. It translates to CASSFFGSGATDTQYF.

The chain carries TRBV7-2 and TRBJ2-7, with unresolved D. This CDR3 contains 12 residues. V gave up 5 bases and J gave up 3 bases, with 8 bases separating them. The germline gives CDR1 SGHTA, CDR2 FQGNSA. The CDR3 protein is CASSLSLYEQYF. The CDR3 DNA follows: TGTGCCAGCAGCCTTAGTCTCTACGAGCAGTACTTC.

The chain recombines TRBV10-3 with TRBJ2-1; no reliable D call. Trimming stripped 7 bases from V and 3 bases from J, with 7 bases between. The germline V gene has CDR1 ENHRY and CDR2 SYGVKD. The CDR3 has 12 amino acids. The CDR3 spells CAIKAGYNEQFF. Here the CDR3 DNA reads TGTGCCATCAAGGCAGGCTACAATGAGCAGTTCTTC.

The chain is built from TRBV4-2 and TRBJ2-1; 8 bases map to TRBD1. The V and J ends lost 5 bases and 5 bases, in that order; junction bases with no gene match: 14. The CDR3 is 17 residues long. The V gene's germline CDR1 is LGHNA and CDR2 YNFKEQ. CDR3 loop: CASSSPSGGETDNEQFF. The CDR3 DNA is TGTGCCAGCAGCTCACCTTCAGGGGGCGAGACCGACAATGAGCAGTTCTTC.

V gene TRBV21-1 combines with J gene TRBJ1-1. TRBV21-1 is flagged as a pseudogene. CDR3 length: 13 residues. DNA of the CDR3: TGTGCCAGCACTAGGCGTGAGAACACTGAAGCTTTCTTT. Encoded protein: CASTRRENTEAFF.

The chain couples TRBV7-2 to TRBJ1-3; D is ambiguous. The V gene's germline CDR1 is SGHTA and CDR2 FQGNSA. The ends were cut back, 0 bases at V and 4 bases at J, with 10 bases in the middle. The CDR3 runs to 15 residues. This CDR3 reads CASSLAGIPGNTIYF. The CDR3 coding sequence is TGTGCCAGCAGCTTAGCCGGGATACCCGGAAACACCATATATTTT.